This T cell receptor (beta chain) was retrieved from a study of CD8+CD57+ T cells in acquired aplastic anemia. Study information: Mean DNA quantity obtained from sorted CD4+ and CD8+ cells was 2.5 to 4 ug. The average read count for CD4+ cells in healthy donors was 10 million to 12 million.

This clonotype was counted at least ten times. The CDR3 loop spans 16 amino acids. Germline lookup yields CDR1 SNHLY and CDR2 FYNNEI. V dropped 5 bases and J dropped 0; count of bases not matched to a gene: 6. TCR beta VDJ combinations and CDR3 sequences were profiled from genomic DNA. MiXCR was run by TCRdb on the reads, yielding one entry per CDR3 protein. The table lists about 160,000 distinct CDR3 sequences, around 40% of them singletons. The rearrangement links TRBV2 to TRBJ2-7; 11 bases fit TRBD2. Material: sorted CD4+, CD8+, or CD8+CD57+ T cells (not recorded which) from PBMCs. This TCR was recovered from a human donor in good health. CDR3: CASSYGTSGRSYEQYF. CDR3 nucleotide sequence: TGTGCCAGCAGTTATGGGACTAGCGGACGCTCCTACGAGCAGTACTTC. The whole variable domain, filled in from reference TRBV2 and TRBJ2-7, reads EPEVTQTPSHQVTQMGQEVILRCVPISNHLYFYWYRQILGQKVEFLVSFYNNEISEKSEIFDDQFSVERPDGSNFTLKIRSTKLEDSAMYFCASSYGTSGRSYEQYFGPGTRLTVT.